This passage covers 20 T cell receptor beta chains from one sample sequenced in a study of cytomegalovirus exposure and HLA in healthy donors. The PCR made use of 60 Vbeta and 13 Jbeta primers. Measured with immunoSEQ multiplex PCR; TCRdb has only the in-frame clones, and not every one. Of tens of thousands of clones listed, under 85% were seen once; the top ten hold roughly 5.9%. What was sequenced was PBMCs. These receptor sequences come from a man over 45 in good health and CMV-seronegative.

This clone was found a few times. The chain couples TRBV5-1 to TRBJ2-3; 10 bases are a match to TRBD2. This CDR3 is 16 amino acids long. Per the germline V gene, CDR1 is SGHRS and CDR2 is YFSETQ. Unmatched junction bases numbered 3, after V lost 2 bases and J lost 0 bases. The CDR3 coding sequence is TGCGCCAGCAGCTTACTAGCGGGGCTTAGCACAGATACGCAGTATTTT. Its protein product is CASSLLAGLSTDTQYF. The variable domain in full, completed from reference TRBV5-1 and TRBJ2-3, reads KAGVTQTPRYLIKTRGQQVTLSCSPISGHRSVSWYQQTPGQGLQFLFEYFSETQRNKGNFPGRFSGRQFSNSRSEMNVSTLELGDSALYLCASSLLAGLSTDTQYFGPGTRLTVL.

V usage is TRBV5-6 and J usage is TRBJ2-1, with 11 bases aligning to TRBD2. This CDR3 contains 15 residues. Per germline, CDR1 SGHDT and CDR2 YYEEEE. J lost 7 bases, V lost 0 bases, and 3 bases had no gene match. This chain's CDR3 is CASSLDTSGGNEQFF. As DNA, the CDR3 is TGTGCCAGCAGCTTGGATACTAGCGGGGGAAATGAGCAGTTCTTC.

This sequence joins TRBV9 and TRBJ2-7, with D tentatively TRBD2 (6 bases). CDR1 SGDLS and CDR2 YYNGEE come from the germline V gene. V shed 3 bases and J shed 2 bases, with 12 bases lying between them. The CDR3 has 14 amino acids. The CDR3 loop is CASSDRDWAYEQYF. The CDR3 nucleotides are TGTGCCAGCAGCGACCGGGACTGGGCCTACGAGCAGTACTTC.

The CDR3 is CASSPTGTYGYTF. CDR3 bases: TGTGCCAGCAGCCCGACAGGGACCTATGGCTACACCTTC. V and J are TRBV7-9 and TRBJ1-2; 7 nucleotides align to TRBD1. The germline V gene has CDR1 SEHNR and CDR2 FQNEAQ (reference sequence). This CDR3 is built from 13 residues. The J segment lost 4 bases and the V segment lost 5 bases, leaving 4 bases of the junction unmatched.

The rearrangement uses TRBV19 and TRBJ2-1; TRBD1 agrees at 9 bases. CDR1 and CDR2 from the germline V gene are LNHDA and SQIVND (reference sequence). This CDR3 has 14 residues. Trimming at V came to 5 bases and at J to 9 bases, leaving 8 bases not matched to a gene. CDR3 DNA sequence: TGTGCCAGTAGTGTACGGGACAGGGTTTGTGAGCAGTTCTTC. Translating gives CASSVRDRVCEQFF.

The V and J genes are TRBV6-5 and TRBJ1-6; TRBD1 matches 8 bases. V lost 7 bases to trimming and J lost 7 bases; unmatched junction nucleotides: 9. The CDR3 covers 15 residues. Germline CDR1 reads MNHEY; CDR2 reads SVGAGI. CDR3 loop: CASTQVQGANSPLHF. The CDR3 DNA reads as TGTGCCAGCACCCAAGTTCAGGGGGCAAATTCACCCCTCCACTTT.

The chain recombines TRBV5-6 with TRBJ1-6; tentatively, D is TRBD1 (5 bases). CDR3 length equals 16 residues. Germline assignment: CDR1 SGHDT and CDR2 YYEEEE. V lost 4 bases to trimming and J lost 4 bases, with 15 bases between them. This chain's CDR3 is CASSQGGGSYNSPLHF. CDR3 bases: TGTGCCAGCAGCCAGGGCGGGGGGTCTTATAATTCACCCCTCCACTTT.

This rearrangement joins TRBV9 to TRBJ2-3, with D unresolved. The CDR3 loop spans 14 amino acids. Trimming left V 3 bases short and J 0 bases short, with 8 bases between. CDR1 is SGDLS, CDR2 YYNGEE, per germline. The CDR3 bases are TGTGCCAGCAGCGGCGACATTAGCACAGATACGCAGTATTTT. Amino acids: CASSGDISTDTQYF.

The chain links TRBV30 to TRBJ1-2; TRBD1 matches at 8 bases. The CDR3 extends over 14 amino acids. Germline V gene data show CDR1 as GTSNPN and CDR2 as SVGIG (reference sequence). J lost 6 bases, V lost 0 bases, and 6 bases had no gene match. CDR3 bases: TGTGCCTGGAGTGTCCCCGACAGGGGTAATGGCTACACCTTC. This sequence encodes CAWSVPDRGNGYTF.

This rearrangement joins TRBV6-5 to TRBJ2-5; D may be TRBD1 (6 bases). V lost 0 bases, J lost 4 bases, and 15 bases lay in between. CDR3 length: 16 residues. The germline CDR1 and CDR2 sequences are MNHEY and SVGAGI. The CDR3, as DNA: TGTGCCAGCAGTTACTCTAGCCAGGGGCGCCCAGAGACCCAGTACTTC. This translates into CASSYSSQGRPETQYF.

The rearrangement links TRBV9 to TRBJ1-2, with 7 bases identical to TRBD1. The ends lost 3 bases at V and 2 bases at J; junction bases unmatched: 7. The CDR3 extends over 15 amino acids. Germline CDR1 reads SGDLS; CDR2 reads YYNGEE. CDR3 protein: CASSARDSLNYGYTF. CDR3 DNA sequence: TGTGCCAGCAGCGCCCGGGACAGCTTAAACTATGGCTACACCTTC. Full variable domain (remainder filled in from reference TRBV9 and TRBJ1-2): DSGVTQTPKHLITATGQRVTLRCSPRSGDLSVYWYQQSLDQGLQFLIQYYNGEERAKGNILERFSAQQFPDLHSELNLSSLELGDSALYFCASSARDSLNYGYTFGSGTRLTVV.

CDR3 in DNA: TGTGCCATCAGCACAGGGCTCTACGAGCAGTACTTC. Encoded protein: CAISTGLYEQYF. The chain couples TRBV10-3 to TRBJ2-7, with D perhaps TRBD1 (6 bases). The germline gives CDR1 ENHRY, CDR2 SYGVKD. V gave up 6 bases and J gave up 3 bases, with 9 bases separating them. The CDR3 consists of 12 residues.

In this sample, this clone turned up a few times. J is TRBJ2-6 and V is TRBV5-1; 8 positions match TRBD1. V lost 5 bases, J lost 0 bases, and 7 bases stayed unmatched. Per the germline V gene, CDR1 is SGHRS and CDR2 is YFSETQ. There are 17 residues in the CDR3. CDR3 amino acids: CASRVGQATSGANVLTF. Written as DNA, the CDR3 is TGCGCCAGCAGGGTGGGACAGGCCACCTCTGGGGCCAACGTCCTGACTTTC.

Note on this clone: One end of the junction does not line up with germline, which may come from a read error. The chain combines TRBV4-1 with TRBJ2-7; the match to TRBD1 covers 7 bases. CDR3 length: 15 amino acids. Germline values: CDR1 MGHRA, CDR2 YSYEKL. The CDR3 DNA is TGTGCCAGCAGCCAAGAGGGACAGAGCTCCTACGAGCAGTACTTC. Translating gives CASSQEGQSSYEQYF.

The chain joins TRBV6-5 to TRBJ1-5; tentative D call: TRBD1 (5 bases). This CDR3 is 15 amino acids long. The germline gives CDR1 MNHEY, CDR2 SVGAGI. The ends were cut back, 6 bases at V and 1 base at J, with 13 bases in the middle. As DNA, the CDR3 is TGTGCCAGCAGCAGGGCATCCGTGAGCAATCAGCCCCAGCATTTT. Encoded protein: CASSRASVSNQPQHF.

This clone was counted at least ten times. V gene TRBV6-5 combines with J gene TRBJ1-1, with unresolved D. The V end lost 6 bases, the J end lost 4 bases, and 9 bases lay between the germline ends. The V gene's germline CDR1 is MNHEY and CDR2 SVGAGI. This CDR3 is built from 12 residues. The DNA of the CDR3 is TGTGCCAGCAGCCCCGTCGGCACTGAAGCTTTCTTT. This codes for CASSPVGTEAFF.

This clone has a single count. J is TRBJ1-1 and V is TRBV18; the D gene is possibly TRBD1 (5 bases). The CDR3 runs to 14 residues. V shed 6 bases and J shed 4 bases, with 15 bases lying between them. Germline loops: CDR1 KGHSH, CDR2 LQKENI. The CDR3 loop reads CASSPTGGGTEAFF. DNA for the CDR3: TGTGCCAGCTCTCCCACCGGGGGTGGCACTGAAGCTTTCTTT.

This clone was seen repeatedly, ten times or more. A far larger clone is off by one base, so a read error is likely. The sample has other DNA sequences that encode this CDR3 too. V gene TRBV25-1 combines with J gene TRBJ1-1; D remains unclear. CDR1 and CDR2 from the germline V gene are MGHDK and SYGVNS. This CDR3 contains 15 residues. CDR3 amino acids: CASRRLGGLNTEAFF. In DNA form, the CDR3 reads TGCGCCAGCAGACGCCTCGGAGGGTTGAACACTGAAGCTTTCTTT.

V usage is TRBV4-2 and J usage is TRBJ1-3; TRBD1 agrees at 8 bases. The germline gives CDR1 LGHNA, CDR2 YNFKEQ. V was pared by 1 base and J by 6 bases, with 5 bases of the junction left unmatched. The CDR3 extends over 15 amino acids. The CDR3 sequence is CASSQAPDRENTIYF. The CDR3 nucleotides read TGTGCCAGCAGCCAAGCCCCGGACAGGGAAAACACCATATATTTT.

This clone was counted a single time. The CDR3 spells CASSFRGTQPQHF. Written as DNA, the CDR3 is TGTGCCAGCAGTTTCAGGGGTACCCAGCCCCAGCATTTT. The chain is built from TRBV28 and TRBJ1-5; D is perhaps TRBD1 (6 bases). Germline CDR1 MDHEN, CDR2 SYDVKM. The V and J ends lost 3 bases and 7 bases respectively, with 10 bases between them. This CDR3 is built from 13 residues.